This T cell receptor (beta chain) comes out of a study of T cell repertoires in ileal Crohn's disease. Whole-study context: TCRB immunosequencing input was around 540 nanograms of biopsy DNA per sample. Study-wide points: All patients with clonality above 26.8% had endoscopic recurrence.

CDR1 and CDR2 (germline): MNHNS, SASEGT. J gave up 5 bases and V 0 bases, and 6 bases lay outside the gene matches. There are 16 residues in the CDR3. The time point denotes: inflamed ileum from the surgical specimen. Adults with ileal or ileocolonic Crohn's disease and an indication for resection were eligible. Sequencing was performed with immunoSEQ multiplex PCR; in TCRdb, only in-frame clones are kept and a portion is missing. Among more than 15,000 clones listed, 60% to 85% were seen once. For this clone: Its antigen is as yet unknown.

The chain uses TRBV6-1 and TRBJ2-1; 8 nucleotides agree with TRBD2. This TCR was sampled from an adult with Crohn's disease. Sequenced input: ileal tissue. CDR3 amino acids: CASSEAQREFNNEQFF. For the CDR3, the DNA is TGTGCCAGCAGTGAAGCTCAGCGGGAGTTCAACAATGAGCAGTTCTTC.